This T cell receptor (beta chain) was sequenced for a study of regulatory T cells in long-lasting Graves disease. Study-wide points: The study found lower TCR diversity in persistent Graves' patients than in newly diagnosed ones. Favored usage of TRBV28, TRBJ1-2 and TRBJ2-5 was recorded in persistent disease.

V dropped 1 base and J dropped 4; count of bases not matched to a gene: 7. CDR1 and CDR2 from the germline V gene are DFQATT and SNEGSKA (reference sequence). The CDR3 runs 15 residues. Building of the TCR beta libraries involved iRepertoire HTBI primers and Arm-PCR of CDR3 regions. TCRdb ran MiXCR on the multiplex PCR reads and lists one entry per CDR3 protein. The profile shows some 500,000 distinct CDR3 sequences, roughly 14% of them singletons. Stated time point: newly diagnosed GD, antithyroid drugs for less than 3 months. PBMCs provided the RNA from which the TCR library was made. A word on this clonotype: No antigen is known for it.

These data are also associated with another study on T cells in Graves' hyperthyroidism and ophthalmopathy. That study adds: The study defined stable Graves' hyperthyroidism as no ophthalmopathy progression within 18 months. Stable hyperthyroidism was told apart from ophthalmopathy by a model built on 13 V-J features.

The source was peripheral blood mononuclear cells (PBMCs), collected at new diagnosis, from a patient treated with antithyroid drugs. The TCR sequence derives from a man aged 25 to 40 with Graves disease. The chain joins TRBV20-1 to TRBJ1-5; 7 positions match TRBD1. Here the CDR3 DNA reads TGCAGTGCTAGAGCGGGGCCAGGGGGTAATCAGCCCCAGCATTTT. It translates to CSARAGPGGNQPQHF.